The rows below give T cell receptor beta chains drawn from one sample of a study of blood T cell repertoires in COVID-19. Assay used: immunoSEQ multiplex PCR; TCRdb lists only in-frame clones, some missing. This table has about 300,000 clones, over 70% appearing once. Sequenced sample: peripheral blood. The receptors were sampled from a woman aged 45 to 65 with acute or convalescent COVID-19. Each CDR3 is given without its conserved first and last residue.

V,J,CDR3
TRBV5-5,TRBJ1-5,ASSGPGQLSLNQPQH
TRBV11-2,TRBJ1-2,ASKSDRGNYGYT
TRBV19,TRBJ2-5,ASSLLAGQETQY
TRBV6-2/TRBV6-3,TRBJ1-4,ASSTRTGGEKLF
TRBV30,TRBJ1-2,AWSVRVGEGYT
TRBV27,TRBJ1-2,ASIDNNYGYT
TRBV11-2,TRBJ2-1,ASSLVRTSGGYNEQF
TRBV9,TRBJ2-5,ASSAIQETQY
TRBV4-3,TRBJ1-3,ASSQDVAGSGNTIY
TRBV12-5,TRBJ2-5,ASGLVSGWDSQETQY
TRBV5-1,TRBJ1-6,ASSLSGRGSPLH
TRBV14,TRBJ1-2,ASSQTRDTSDGYT
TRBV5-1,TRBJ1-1,ASREDPNTEAF
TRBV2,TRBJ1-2,ASRKGSSASSYGYT
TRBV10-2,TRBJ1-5,ASSPRLAGANQPQH
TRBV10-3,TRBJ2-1,AISESGTGLYNEQF
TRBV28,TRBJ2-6,ASSLTGAGANVLT
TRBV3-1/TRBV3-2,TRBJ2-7,ASSLPRLVYSYEQY
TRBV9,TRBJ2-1,ASSVGPSGYNEQF
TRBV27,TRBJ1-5,ASSIGTGSNQPQH
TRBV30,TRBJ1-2,AWNVGVEGYT
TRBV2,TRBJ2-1,ASSPLAGNEQF
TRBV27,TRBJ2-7,ASSLLPGGTRYEQY
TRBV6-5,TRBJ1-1,ASSYSTQFTEAF
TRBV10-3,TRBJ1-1,AIGRDSLNTEAF
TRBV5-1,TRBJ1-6,VSSFTGAGSSYNSPLH
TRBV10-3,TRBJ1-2,AISESAGYGYT
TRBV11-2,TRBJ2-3,ASSQFTSGRPSDTQY
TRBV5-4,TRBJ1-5,ASSADGGSNQPQH
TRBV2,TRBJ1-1,AQQEGGGTEAF
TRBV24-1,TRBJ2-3,ATSDVRGGADTQY
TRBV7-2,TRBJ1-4,ASTLGGGTNEKLF
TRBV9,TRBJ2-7,ASSPRGAANSYEQY
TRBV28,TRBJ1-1,ASRPPGGATEAF
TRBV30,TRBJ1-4,AWSVPREGGKLF
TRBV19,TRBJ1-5,ASSTLDRAIQPQH